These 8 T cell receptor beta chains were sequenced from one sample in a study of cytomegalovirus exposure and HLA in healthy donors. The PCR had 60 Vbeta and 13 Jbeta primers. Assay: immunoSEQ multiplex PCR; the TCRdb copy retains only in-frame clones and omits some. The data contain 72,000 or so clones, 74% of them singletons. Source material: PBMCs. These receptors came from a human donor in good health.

The CDR3: CASRLLAGIYNEQFF. In DNA, the CDR3 is TGTGCCAGCAGGTTACTAGCGGGTATTTACAATGAGCAGTTCTTC. J is TRBJ2-1 and V is TRBV2; TRBD2 aligns across 9 bases. Trimming took 6 bases from V and 4 from J; bases not matched to a gene: 7. Germline V gives CDR1 SNHLY, CDR2 FYNNEI. CDR3 length equals 15 residues.

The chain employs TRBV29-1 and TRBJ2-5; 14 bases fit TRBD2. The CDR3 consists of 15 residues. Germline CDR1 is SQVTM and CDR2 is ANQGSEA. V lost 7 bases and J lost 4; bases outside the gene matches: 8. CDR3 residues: CSGTGLAGDPETQYF. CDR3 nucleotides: TGCAGCGGGACGGGACTAGCGGGAGATCCAGAGACCCAGTACTTC.

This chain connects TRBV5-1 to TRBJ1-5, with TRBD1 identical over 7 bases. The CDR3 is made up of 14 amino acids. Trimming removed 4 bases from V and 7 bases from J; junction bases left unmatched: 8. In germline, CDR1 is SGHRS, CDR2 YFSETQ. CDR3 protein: CASSPGTVEQPQHF. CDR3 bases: TGCGCCAGCAGCCCCGGGACAGTTGAGCAGCCCCAGCATTTT. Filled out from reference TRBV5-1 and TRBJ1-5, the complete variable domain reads KAGVTQTPRYLIKTRGQQVTLSCSPISGHRSVSWYQQTPGQGLQFLFEYFSETQRNKGNFPGRFSGRQFSNSRSEMNVSTLELGDSALYLCASSPGTVEQPQHFGDGTRLSIL.

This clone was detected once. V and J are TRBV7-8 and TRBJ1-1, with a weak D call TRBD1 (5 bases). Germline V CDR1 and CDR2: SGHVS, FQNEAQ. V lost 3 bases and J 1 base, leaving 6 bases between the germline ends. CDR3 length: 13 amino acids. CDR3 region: CASSFGGNTEAFF. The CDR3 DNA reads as TGTGCCAGCAGCTTCGGGGGGAACACTGAAGCTTTCTTT.

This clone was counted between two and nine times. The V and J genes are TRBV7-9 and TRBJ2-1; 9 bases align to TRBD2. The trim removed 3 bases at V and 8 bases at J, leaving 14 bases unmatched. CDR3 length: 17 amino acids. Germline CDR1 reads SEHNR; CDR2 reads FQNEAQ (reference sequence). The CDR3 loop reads CASSLGGRAIKPHEQFF. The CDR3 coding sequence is TGTGCCAGCAGCTTGGGCGGGAGGGCCATAAAGCCCCATGAGCAGTTCTTC.

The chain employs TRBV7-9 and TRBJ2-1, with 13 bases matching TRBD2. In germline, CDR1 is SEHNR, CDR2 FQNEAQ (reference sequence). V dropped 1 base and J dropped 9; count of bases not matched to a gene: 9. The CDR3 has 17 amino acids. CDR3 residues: CASSLGTSGSPRGEQFF. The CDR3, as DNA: TGTGCCAGCAGCTTAGGGACTAGCGGGAGCCCGCGGGGTGAGCAGTTCTTC. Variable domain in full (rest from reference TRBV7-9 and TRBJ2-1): DTGVSQNPRHKITKRGQNVTFRCDPISEHNRLYWYRQTLGQGPEFLTYFQNEAQLEKSRLLSDRFSAERPKGSFSTLEIQRTEQGDSAMYLCASSLGTSGSPRGEQFFGPGTRLTVL.

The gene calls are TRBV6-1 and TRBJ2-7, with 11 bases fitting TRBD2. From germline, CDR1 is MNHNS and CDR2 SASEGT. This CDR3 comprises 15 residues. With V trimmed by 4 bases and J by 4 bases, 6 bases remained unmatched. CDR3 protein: CASSARLAGGYEQYF. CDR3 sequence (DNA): TGTGCCAGCAGTGCTAGATTAGCGGGAGGGTACGAGCAGTACTTC.

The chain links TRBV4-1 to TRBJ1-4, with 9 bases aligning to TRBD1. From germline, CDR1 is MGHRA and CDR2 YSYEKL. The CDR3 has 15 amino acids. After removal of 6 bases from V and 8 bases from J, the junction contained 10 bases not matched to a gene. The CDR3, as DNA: TGCGCCAGCAGGATTAGACAGGGGGAGGTCGAAAAACTGTTTTTT. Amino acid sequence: CASRIRQGEVEKLFF.